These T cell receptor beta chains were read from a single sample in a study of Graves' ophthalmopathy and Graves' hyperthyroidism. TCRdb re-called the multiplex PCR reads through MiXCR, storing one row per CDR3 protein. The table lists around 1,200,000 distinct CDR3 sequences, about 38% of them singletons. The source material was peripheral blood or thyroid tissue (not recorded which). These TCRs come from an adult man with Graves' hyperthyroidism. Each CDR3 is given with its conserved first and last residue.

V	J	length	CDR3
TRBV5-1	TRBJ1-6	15	CASSPEYSYNSPLHF
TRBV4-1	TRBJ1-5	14	CASSRQGTNQPQHF
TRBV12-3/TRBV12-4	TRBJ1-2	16	CASSSPGQGTFYGYTF
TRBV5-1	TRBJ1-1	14	CASSDFRDSTEAFF
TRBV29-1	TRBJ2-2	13	CSVLTGYPGELFF
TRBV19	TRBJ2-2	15	CASTHRGRWSGELFF
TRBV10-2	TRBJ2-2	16	CASSAGLAGETGELFF
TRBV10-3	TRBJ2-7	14	CAISAPKGRREQYF
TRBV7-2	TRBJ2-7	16	CASSLAGRDGSYEQYF
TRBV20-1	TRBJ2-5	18	CSARGGTSGDSFTGTQYF
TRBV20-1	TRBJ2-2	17	CSARRDFSGTNTGELFF
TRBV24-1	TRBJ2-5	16	CATSTNPSQRKETQYF
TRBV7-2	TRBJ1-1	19	CASSLGPRGVYVGNTEAFF
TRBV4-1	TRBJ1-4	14	CASSQVWTNEKLFF
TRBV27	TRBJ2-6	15	CASTNNRRGANVLTF
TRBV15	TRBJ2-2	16	CATSSDDRFDTGELFF
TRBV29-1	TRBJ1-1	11	CSVVQDTEAFF
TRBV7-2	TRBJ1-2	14	CASSSKGWGESYTF
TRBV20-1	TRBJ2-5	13	CSAREAGPETQYF
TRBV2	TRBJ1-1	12	CASSESHTEAFF
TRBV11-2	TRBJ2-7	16	CASSLVSGLSRSWQYF
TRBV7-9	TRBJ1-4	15	CASSVEAGRDKKLFF
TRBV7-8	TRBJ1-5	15	CASSPGSSSNQPQHF
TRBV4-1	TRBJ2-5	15	CASSQDGRQEETQYF
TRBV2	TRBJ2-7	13	CASSEAYRIEQYF
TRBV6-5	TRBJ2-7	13	CASSYSPRAEQYF
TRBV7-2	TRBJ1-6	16	CASSRPVNRLNSPLHF
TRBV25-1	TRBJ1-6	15	CASSEPTRGASPLHF
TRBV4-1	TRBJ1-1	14	CASSQEREGTEAFF
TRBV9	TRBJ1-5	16	CASSVLGQGAIQPQHF
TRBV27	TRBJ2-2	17	CASSPGRTGSNTGELFF
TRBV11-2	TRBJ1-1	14	CASSWQGVNTEAFF
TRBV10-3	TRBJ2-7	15	CASTPGHLSSYEQYF
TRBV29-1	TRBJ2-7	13	CSVEVDREYEQYF
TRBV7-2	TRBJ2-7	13	CASSLDSGAEQYF
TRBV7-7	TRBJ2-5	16	CASSSTAGTFQETQYF
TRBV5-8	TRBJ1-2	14	CASSSLGANYGYTF
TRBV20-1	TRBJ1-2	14	CSATAAGNSYGYTF
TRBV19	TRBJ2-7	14	CASSIVVGTYEQYF
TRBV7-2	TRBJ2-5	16	CASSFEKGTGAETQYF
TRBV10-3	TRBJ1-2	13	CAISGSTGGGYTF
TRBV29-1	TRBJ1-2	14	CSGLQGMMDEGYTF
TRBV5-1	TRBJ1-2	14	CASSSDRENYGYTF
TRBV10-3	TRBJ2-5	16	CASTDRGLAGSETQYF
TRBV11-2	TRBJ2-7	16	CASSFRGGLSPYEQYF
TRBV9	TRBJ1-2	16	CASSVESRPGTYGYTF
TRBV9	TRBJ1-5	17	CASSVGQGDGYTQPQHF